The 17 T cell receptor beta chains listed next were all sequenced from one sample in a study of T cells in Graves' hyperthyroidism and ophthalmopathy. Researchers took RNA transcripts and amplified the TCR beta CDR3 regions from them. HTBI primers were employed in a first-round RT-PCR of the TCR CDR3. Each CDR3 protein is one row after TCRdb ran MiXCR on the multiplex PCR reads. The sample has fewer than 450,000 distinct CDR3 sequences, roughly 20% seen once. The material sequenced was blood. These TCRs come from a man aged 18 to 30 with Graves' ophthalmopathy.

CDR3 sequence: CASTGGDRAQPQHF. The CDR3 region has the DNA TGTGCCAGCACTGGGGGTGACAGGGCGCAGCCCCAGCATTTT. The chain has TRBV6-2 or TRBV6-3 and TRBJ1-5; 7 positions agree with TRBD1. V lost 7 bases and J lost 7; bases outside the gene matches: 10. The CDR3 runs to 14 residues. The V gene's germline CDR1 is MNHEY and CDR2 SVGEGT.

The gene calls are TRBV20-1 and TRBJ2-2; TRBD1 matches 11 bases. The CDR3 is 18 amino acids. Germline values: CDR1 DFQATT, CDR2 SNEGSKA (reference sequence). The CDR3 DNA reads TGCAGCAGCTATTGGACGGACAGGGGGCGTCTGGGCACCGGGGAGCTGTTTTTT. It specifies CSSYWTDRGRLGTGELFF.

This clonotype was detected ten times or more. The J gene is TRBJ1-1, the V gene TRBV20-1; D gene ambiguous. V dropped 0 bases and J dropped 4 bases, with 12 bases sitting between them. This CDR3 spans 14 amino acids. The V gene's germline CDR1 is DFQATT and CDR2 SNEGSKA (reference sequence). DNA of the CDR3: TGCAGTGCTAGAGATACTATAGGGAGCACTGAAGCTTTCTTT. Amino acid sequence: CSARDTIGSTEAFF.

The chain couples TRBV12-3 or TRBV12-4 to TRBJ1-5; D is ambiguous. The CDR3 has 14 amino acids. V was trimmed by 4 bases and J by 0 bases, leaving 7 bases between them. This CDR3 reads CASSSRNSNQPQHF. The CDR3 nucleotides read TGTGCCAGCAGTTCCCGAAATAGCAATCAGCCCCAGCATTTT.

The CDR3: CASSSGPSNQPQHF. In DNA, the CDR3 is TGTGCCAGCAGCTCGGGACCTAGCAATCAGCCCCAGCATTTT. This rearrangement joins TRBV7-9 to TRBJ1-5, with D perhaps TRBD1 (5 bases). CDR3 length equals 14 residues. In germline, CDR1 is SEHNR, CDR2 FQNEAQ (reference sequence). The V gene lost 4 bases and the J gene lost 0 bases, with 7 bases spanning the gap.

The chain uses TRBV24-1 and TRBJ2-3; 8 bases align to TRBD1. Unmatched junction bases numbered 4, after V lost 3 bases and J lost 3 bases. Germline V gene data show CDR1 as KGHDR and CDR2 as SFDVKD. The length of the CDR3 is 15 residues. DNA for the CDR3: TGTGCCACCAGTGATCCGGGACAGGCAACAGATACGCAGTATTTT. It translates to CATSDPGQATDTQYF.

This clonotype was recorded at least ten times. This chain links TRBV18 with TRBJ1-1; no clear D gene. V was trimmed by 3 bases and J by 0 bases, leaving 14 bases between them. The CDR3 runs to 16 residues. Germline assignment: CDR1 KGHSH and CDR2 LQKENI. CDR3: CASSPLDGPMNTEAFF. In DNA form, the CDR3 reads TGTGCCAGCTCACCCCTGGACGGACCAATGAACACTGAAGCTTTCTTT. Complete variable domain (other parts from reference TRBV18 and TRBJ1-1): NAGVMQNPRHLVRRRGQEARLRCSPMKGHSHVYWYRQLPEEGLKFMVYLQKENIIDESGMPKERFSAEFPKEGPSILRIQQVVRGDSAAYFCASSPLDGPMNTEAFFGQGTRLTVV.

In its sample, this clonotype was seen many times. The rearrangement uses TRBV11-2 and TRBJ2-5; D uncertain. V lost 2 bases to trimming and J lost 4 bases, with 11 bases between them. The germline V gene encodes CDR1 SGHAT and CDR2 FQNNGV. This CDR3 region has 14 residues. CDR3 protein: CASSLRTPRETQYF. Here the CDR3 DNA reads TGTGCCAGCAGCTTAAGGACCCCTAGAGAGACCCAGTACTTC.

This clonotype has at least ten counts. The gene calls are TRBV7-6 and TRBJ2-7; TRBD2 matches at 10 bases. Per the germline V gene, CDR1 is SGHVS and CDR2 is FNYEAQ. The CDR3 totals 15 residues. The junction had 6 bases not matched to a gene; V was cut back by 5 bases and J by 2 bases. CDR3 nucleotides: TGTGCCAGCAGCCCTTCTAGCGGGAGCCCCTACGAGCAGTACTTC. It encodes CASSPSSGSPYEQYF.

This clonotype was observed at least ten times. The CDR3 loop is CASRDSGDLEAFF. In nucleotides, the CDR3 is TGTGCCAGCCGGGACAGTGGAGACCTTGAAGCTTTCTTT. V is TRBV27 and J is TRBJ1-1; 7 bases agree with TRBD1. V shed 8 bases and J 7 bases; nucleotides not matched to a gene: 10. This CDR3 has 13 amino acids. Germline V CDR1 and CDR2: MNHEY, SMNVEV (reference sequence).

This clonotype was picked up a small number of times. This sequence joins TRBV20-1 and TRBJ2-5; 16 bases map to TRBD2. V shed 5 bases, J shed 5 bases, and the junction held 8 bases outside the gene matches. The CDR3 loop spans 16 amino acids. Germline values: CDR1 DFQATT, CDR2 SNEGSKA (reference sequence). DNA for the CDR3: TGCAGTGCTCCGGGACTAGCGGGGGGGCTAGGGGAGACCCAGTACTTC. Amino acid sequence: CSAPGLAGGLGETQYF.

This clonotype was recorded at least ten times. The chain couples TRBV12-3 or TRBV12-4 to TRBJ2-5; 9 positions match TRBD1. Trimming took 5 bases from V and 4 from J; bases not matched to a gene: 8. The CDR3 has 15 residues. The CDR3 coding sequence is TGTGCCAGCAGTCAACAGGGGGCGCGGGGAGAGACCCAGTACTTC. Translation: CASSQQGARGETQYF.

This clonotype has a count of ten or more. The V call is TRBV27, the J call TRBJ1-1; D gene unclear. V was trimmed by 0 bases and J by 4 bases, leaving 12 bases between them. Germline CDR1 MNHEY, CDR2 SMNVEV (reference sequence). The CDR3 consists of 15 residues. CDR3 amino acids: CASSLSLKVGTEAFF. The CDR3 coding sequence is TGTGCCAGCAGTTTATCGTTGAAGGTTGGCACTGAAGCTTTCTTT.

The chain uses TRBV27 and TRBJ2-7; 7 bases agree with TRBD2. CDR3 length: 14 residues. Germline lookup yields CDR1 MNHEY and CDR2 SMNVEV (reference sequence). The junction had 7 bases not matched to a gene; V was cut back by 8 bases and J by 0 bases. This CDR3 is CASAWGGLSYEQYF. DNA for the CDR3: TGTGCCAGCGCGTGGGGGGGACTCTCCTACGAGCAGTACTTC.

The chain combines TRBV2 with TRBJ2-1; D may be TRBD1 (5 bases). V was cut by 6 bases and J by 8 bases, with 17 bases left in between. The CDR3 sequence is 14 residues long. Germline V gene lookup returns CDR1 SNHLY and CDR2 FYNNEI. CDR3 sequence: CASRRTPAGDEQFF. DNA for the CDR3: TGTGCCAGCAGGCGGACACCGGCAGGCGATGAGCAGTTCTTC. The whole variable domain, filled in from reference TRBV2 and TRBJ2-1, reads EPEVTQTPSHQVTQMGQEVILRCVPISNHLYFYWYRQILGQKVEFLVSFYNNEISEKSEIFDDQFSVERPDGSNFTLKIRSTKLEDSAMYFCASRRTPAGDEQFFGPGTRLTVL.

This clonotype was detected many times. This chain uses TRBV29-1 with TRBJ1-2; unclear D gene. Germline V gene sequence: CDR1 SQVTM, CDR2 ANQGSEA. Trimming left V 6 bases short and J 3 bases short, with 11 bases between. This CDR3 contains 12 residues. The DNA of the CDR3 is TGCAGCGTGAAGGGTCCGGACTATGGCTACACCTTC. It yields the protein CSVKGPDYGYTF.

Worth noting for this clonotype: This sequence may be a read error, since a much larger clone differs from it by one base. The gene calls are TRBV6-2 or TRBV6-3 and TRBJ1-4, with 7 bases aligning to TRBD1. From germline, CDR1 is MNHEY and CDR2 SVGEGT. This CDR3 is 15 amino acids long. The DNA for the CDR3 is TGTGCCAGCAGTTACTCGATCGACAGGGATGAAGAACTGTTTTTT. This codes for CASSYSIDRDEELFF.